The entry below gives a single TCR beta chain sequence along with its context. The sample originates from a study of T-cell reconstitution after alpha-beta-depleted transplantation in children. Trimming cost V 2 bases and J 5 bases; bases outside gene matches: 12. CDR3 size: 16 residues. CDR1 and CDR2 from the germline V gene are SEHNR and FQNEAQ (reference sequence). Preparing the TCRbeta library involved the use of unique molecular identifiers. Via MiXCR, TCRdb re-called the PCR reads, giving one row per CDR3 protein. This table holds about 980,000 distinct CDR3 sequences, roughly 29% found once. This receptor was taken from a boy in the first two years of life who had a stem cell transplant for SCID, so the T cells may come from the graft donor. The sample consisted of PBMCs, mostly from graft donor cells, taken 360 days after TCRalphabeta/CD19-depleted stem cell transplant. The V and J genes are TRBV7-9 and TRBJ2-7; 7 bases are a match to TRBD1. CDR3 loop: CASSLSTGTATHEQYF. In DNA, the CDR3 is TGTGCCAGCAGCTTAAGTACCGGGACAGCCACCCACGAGCAGTACTTC.